This TCR beta chain was documented in a study of T cells in Graves' hyperthyroidism and ophthalmopathy. The germline V gene has CDR1 WNHNN and CDR2 SYGVQD (reference sequence). V lost 6 bases and J lost 4, with 9 bases in between. The CDR3 loop spans 12 amino acids. There are many counts of this clonotype. Its target is not known. Regions amplified from RNA transcripts were the TCR beta CDR3 regions. HTBI primers were employed in a first-round RT-PCR of the TCR CDR3. TCRdb fed the multiplex PCR reads into MiXCR, producing one record per CDR3 protein. The table has over 700,000 distinct CDR3 sequences, about a third seen once. Study results and caveats: With a median lead of 6.5 months before onset, the model predicted ophthalmopathy. Most clonotypes expanded in the thyroid (above 0.001) were also present in blood.

Each 10 ml fresh peripheral blood draw supplied the PBMCs. The TCR sequence derives from a woman in her thirties or forties with Graves' hyperthyroidism. The material sequenced was blood. The chain links TRBV10-1 to TRBJ1-1; D is undetermined. The CDR3 loop is CASSRQFTEAFF. The CDR3 region has the DNA TGCGCCAGCAGCCGTCAGTTCACTGAAGCTTTCTTT.